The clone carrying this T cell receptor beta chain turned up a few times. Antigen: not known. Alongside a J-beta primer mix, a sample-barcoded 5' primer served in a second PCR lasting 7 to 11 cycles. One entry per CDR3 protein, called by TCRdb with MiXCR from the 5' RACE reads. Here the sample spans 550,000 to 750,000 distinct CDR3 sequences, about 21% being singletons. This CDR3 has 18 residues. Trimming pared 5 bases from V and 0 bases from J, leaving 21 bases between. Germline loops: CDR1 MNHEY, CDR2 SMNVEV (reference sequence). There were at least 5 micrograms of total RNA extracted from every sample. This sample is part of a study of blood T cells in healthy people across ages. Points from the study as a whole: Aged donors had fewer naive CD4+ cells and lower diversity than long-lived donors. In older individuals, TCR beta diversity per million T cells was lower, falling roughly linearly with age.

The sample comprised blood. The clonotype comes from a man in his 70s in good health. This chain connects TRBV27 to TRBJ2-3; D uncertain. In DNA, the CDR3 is TGTGCCAGCAGTCCTCGCCGCGCCTCATGGGGTAGCACAGATACGCAGTATTTT. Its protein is CASSPRRASWGSTDTQYF.